This T cell receptor beta chain was profiled in a study of T cell repertoires in cytomegalovirus infection. Findings and limits, study-wide: Dominating the ex vivo response were HLA-C-restricted CMV-specific TCR beta clonotypes.

The CDR3 is made up of 15 amino acids. Germline CDR1 is MNHEY and CDR2 is SVGAGI. The germline V and J ends were trimmed by 0 bases and 1 base, with 6 bases remaining between them. Each CDR3 protein gets one entry after TCRdb re-called the reads with MiXCR. The sample holds hundreds of thousands of distinct CDR3 sequences, roughly 9.5% seen once. This clonotype was picked up many times. Antigen: not known. Sequencing was carried out using PBMCs. The source of this sequence is a human donor in good health (CMV status not recorded). Some clones in this sample may be carry-over from other donors' samples. The rearrangement links TRBV6-5 to TRBJ2-2; D is unclear. The chain's CDR3 is CASSYSLGNTGELFF. CDR3 nucleotide sequence: TGTGCCAGCAGTTACTCTCTAGGGAACACCGGGGAGCTGTTTTTT.